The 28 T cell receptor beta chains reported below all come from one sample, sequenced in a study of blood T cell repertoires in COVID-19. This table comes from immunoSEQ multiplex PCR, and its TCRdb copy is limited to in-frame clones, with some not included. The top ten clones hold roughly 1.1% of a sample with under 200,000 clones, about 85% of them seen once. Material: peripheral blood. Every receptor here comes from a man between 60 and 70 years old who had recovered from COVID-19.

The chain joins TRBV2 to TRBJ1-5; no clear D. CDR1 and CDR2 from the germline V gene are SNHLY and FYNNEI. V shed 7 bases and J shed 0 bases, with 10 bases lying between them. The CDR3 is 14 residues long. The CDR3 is CASTFDSSNQPQHF. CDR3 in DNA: TGTGCCAGCACTTTCGATAGTAGCAATCAGCCCCAGCATTTT. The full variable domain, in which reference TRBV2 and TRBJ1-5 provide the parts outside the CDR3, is EPEVTQTPSHQVTQMGQEVILRCVPISNHLYFYWYRQILGQKVEFLVSFYNNEISEKSEIFDDQFSVERPDGSNFTLKIRSTKLEDSAMYFCASTFDSSNQPQHFGDGTRLSIL.

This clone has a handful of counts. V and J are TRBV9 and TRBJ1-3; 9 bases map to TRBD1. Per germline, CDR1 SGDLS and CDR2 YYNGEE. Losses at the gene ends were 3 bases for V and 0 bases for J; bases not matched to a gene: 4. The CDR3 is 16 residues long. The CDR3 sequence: CASSAGQGYSGNTIYF. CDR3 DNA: TGTGCCAGCAGCGCCGGACAGGGGTACTCTGGAAACACCATATATTTT.

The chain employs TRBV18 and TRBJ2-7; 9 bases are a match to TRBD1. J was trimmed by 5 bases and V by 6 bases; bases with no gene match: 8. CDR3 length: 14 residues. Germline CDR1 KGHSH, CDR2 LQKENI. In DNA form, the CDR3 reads TGTGCCAGCTCGGCACGGGGACAGGGCAACGAGCAGTACTTC. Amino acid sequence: CASSARGQGNEQYF.

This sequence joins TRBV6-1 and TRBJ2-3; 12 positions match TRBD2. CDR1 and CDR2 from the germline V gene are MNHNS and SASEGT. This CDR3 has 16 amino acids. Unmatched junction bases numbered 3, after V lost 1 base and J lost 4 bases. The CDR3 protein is CASSEGRLAGADTQYF. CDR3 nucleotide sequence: TGTGCCAGCAGTGAAGGCCGACTAGCGGGGGCAGATACGCAGTATTTT.

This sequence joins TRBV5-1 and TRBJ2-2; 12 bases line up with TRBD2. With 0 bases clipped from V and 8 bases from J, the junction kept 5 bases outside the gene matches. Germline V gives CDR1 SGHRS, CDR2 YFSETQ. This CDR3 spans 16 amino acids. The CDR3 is CASSLGLAGARGELFF. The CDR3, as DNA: TGCGCCAGCAGCTTGGGACTAGCGGGGGCCAGAGGGGAGCTGTTTTTT.

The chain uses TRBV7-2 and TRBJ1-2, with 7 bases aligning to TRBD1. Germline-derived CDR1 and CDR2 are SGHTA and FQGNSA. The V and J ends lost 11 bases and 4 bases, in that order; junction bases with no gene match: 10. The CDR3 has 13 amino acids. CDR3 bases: TGTGCCGAGACAGGGTTAGGGGCCTATGGCTACACCTTC. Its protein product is CAETGLGAYGYTF.

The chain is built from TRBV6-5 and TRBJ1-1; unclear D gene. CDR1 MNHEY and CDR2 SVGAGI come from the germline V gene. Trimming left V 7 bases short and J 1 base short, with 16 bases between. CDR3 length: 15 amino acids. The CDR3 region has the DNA TGTGCCAGCACCCTAGGGCCCGGGAGGAACACTGAAGCTTTCTTT. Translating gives CASTLGPGRNTEAFF.

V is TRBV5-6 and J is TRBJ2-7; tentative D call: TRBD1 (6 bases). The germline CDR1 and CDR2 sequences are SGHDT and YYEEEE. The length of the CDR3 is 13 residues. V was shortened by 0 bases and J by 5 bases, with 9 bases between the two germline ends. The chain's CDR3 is CASSLDRVHEQYF. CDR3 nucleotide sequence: TGTGCCAGCAGCTTGGACAGGGTCCACGAGCAGTACTTC.

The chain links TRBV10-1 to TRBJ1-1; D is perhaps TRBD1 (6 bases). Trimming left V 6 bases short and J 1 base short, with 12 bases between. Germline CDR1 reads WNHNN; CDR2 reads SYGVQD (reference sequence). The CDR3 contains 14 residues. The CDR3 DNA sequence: TGCGCCAGCAGCCCCAGGGGACAGAACACTGAAGCTTTCTTT. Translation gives CASSPRGQNTEAFF.

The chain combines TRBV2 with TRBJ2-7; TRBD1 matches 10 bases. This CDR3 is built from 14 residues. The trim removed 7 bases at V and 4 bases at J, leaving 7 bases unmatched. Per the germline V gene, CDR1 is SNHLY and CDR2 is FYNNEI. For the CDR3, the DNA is TGTGCCAGCACGATGGGACAGGGGAGATACGAGCAGTACTTC. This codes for CASTMGQGRYEQYF.

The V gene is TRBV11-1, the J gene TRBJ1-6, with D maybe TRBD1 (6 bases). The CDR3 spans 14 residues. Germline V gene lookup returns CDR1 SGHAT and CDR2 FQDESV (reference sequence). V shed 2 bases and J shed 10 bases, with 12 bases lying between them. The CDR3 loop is CASSLQGSGSPLHF. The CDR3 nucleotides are TGTGCCAGCAGCTTACAGGGGTCAGGGTCACCCCTCCACTTT.

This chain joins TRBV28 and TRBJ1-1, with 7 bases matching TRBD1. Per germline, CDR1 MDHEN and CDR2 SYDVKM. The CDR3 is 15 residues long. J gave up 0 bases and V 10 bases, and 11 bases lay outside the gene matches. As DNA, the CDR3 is TGTGCCACCTCAGGGGGAGCCGATTTGAACACTGAAGCTTTCTTT. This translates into CATSGGADLNTEAFF.

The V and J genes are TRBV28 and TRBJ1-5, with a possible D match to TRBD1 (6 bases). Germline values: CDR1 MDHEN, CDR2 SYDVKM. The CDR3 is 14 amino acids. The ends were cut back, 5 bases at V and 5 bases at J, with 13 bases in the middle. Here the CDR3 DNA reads TGTGCCAGCAGTGGAGGACAGCCCTATCAGCCCCAGCATTTT. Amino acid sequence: CASSGGQPYQPQHF.

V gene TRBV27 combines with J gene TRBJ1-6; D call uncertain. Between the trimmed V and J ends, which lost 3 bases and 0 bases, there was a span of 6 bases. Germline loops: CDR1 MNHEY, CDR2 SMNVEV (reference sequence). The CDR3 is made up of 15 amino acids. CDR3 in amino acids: CASSLFSSYNSPLHF. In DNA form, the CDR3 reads TGTGCCAGCAGTTTGTTCAGCTCCTATAATTCACCCCTCCACTTT.

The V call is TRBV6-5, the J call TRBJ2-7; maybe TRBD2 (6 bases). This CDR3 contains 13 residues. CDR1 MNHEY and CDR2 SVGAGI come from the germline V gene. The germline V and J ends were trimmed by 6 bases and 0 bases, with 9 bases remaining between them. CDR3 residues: CASRRESSYEQYF. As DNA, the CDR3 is TGTGCCAGCAGACGGGAGAGCTCCTACGAGCAGTACTTC.

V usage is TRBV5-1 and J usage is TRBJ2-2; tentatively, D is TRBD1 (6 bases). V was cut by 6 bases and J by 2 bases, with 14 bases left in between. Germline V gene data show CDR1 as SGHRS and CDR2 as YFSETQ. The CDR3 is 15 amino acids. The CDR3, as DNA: TGCGCCAGCACGGTGAGGACAGACAACACCGGGGAGCTGTTTTTT. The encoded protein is CASTVRTDNTGELFF. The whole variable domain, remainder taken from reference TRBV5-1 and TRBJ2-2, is KAGVTQTPRYLIKTRGQQVTLSCSPISGHRSVSWYQQTPGQGLQFLFEYFSETQRNKGNFPGRFSGRQFSNSRSEMNVSTLELGDSALYLCASTVRTDNTGELFFGEGSRLTVL.

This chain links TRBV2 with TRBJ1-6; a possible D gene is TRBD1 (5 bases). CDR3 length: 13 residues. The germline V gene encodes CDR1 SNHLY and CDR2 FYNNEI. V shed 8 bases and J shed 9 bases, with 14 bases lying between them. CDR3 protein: CASGLGRGSPLHF. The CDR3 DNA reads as TGTGCCAGCGGGTTGGGGCGAGGTTCACCCCTCCACTTT.

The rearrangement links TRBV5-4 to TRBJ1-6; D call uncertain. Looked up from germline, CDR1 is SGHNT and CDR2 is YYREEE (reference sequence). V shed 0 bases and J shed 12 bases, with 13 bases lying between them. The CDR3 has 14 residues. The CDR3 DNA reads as TGTGCCAGCAGCTTGGCTCACGGGGAGGGACCCCTCCACTTT. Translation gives CASSLAHGEGPLHF.

CDR3: CASSHRSDWRTEAFF. CDR3 coding DNA: TGTGCCAGCAGTCACCGAAGTGATTGGAGAACTGAAGCTTTCTTT. This sequence joins TRBV28 and TRBJ1-1; D ambiguous. Trimming left V 5 bases short and J 5 bases short, with 18 bases between. Germline V lookup: CDR1 MDHEN, CDR2 SYDVKM. The CDR3 is 15 amino acids.

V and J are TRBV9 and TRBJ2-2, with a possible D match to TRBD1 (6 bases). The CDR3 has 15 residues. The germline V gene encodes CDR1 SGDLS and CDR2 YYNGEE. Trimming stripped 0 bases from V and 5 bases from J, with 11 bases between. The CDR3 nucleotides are TGTGCCAGCAGCGTAGATGGACAGCTTACCGGGGAGCTGTTTTTT. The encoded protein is CASSVDGQLTGELFF. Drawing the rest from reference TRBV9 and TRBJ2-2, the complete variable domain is DSGVTQTPKHLITATGQRVTLRCSPRSGDLSVYWYQQSLDQGLQFLIQYYNGEERAKGNILERFSAQQFPDLHSELNLSSLELGDSALYFCASSVDGQLTGELFFGEGSRLTVL.

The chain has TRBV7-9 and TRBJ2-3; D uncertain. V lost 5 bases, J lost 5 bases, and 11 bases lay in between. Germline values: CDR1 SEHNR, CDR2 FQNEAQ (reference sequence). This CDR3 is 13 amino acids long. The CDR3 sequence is CASSGERGDTQYF. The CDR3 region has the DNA TGTGCCAGCAGCGGCGAGAGAGGAGATACGCAGTATTTT.

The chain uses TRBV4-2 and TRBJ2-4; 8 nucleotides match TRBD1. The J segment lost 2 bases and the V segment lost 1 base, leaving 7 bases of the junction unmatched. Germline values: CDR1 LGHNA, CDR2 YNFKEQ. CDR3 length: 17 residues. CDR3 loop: CASSQASGGASKNIQYF. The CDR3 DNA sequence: TGTGCCAGCAGCCAAGCCTCAGGGGGCGCATCCAAAAACATTCAGTACTTC.

The CDR3 bases are TGTGCCAGCAGTTACTCACAGGGGAAGGGCTACACCTTC. Translated, it gives CASSYSQGKGYTF. This rearrangement joins TRBV6-5 to TRBJ1-2; 7 nucleotides match TRBD1. Germline loops: CDR1 MNHEY, CDR2 SVGAGI. V shed 0 bases, J shed 8 bases, and the junction held 3 bases outside the gene matches. The CDR3 is made up of 13 amino acids.

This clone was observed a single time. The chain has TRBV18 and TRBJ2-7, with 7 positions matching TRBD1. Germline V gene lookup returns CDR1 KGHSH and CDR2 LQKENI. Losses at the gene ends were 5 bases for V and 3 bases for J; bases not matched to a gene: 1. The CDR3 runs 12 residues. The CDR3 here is CASSSGGYEQYF. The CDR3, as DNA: TGTGCCAGCTCATCAGGGGGCTACGAGCAGTACTTC.

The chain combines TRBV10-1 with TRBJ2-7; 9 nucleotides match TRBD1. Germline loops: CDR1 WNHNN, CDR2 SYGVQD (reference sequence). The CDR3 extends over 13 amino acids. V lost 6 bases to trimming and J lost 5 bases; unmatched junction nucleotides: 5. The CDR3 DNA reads TGCGCCAGCAGAAGGGACAGGGTGGACGAGCAGTACTTC. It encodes CASRRDRVDEQYF.

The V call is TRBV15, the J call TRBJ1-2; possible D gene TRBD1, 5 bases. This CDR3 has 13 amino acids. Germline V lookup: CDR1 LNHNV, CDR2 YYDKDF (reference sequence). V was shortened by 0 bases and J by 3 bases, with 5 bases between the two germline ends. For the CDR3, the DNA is TGTGCCACCAGCAGAGACAGGGACTATGGCTACACCTTC. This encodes CATSRDRDYGYTF.

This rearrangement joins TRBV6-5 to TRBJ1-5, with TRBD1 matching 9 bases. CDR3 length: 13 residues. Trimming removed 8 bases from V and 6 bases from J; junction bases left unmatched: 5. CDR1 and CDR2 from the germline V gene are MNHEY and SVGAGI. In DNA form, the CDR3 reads TGTGCCAGCGAAACAGGGGGCGGTCAGCCCCAGCATTTT. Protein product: CASETGGGQPQHF.

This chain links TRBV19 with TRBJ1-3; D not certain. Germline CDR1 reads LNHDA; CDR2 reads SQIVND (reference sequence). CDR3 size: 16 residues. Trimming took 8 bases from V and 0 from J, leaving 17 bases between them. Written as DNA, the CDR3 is TGTGCCAGTTCCAGCTCCAGAACTACCTCTGGAAACACCATATATTTT. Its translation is CASSSSRTTSGNTIYF.